This entry describes one T cell receptor (beta chain). Its cognate antigen is unknown. The data were taken from a study of T cells expressing NK-cell markers. Looking at the study overall: Sorted CD3+CD56+NKG2C+, CD3+CD56+NKG2C- and CD3+CD56-NKG2C+ T cells provided the TCR beta repertoires. Seven sequenced donors out of eight were HCMV-seropositive, one seronegative.

The CDR3 contains 13 residues. Researchers built TCR beta cDNA using 5'RACE template switching with UMIs. No DNA is given; TCRdb re-called the 5' RACE reads and lists each CDR3 protein once. The table counts about 390,000 distinct CDR3 sequences; 9.5% to 12% lies in the top ten. Regarding the study as a whole: Expanded NKG2C+ T cell clones were not confirmed as HCMV-specific.

This chain connects TRBV12-3 or TRBV12-4 to TRBJ1-5. The sequenced material came from blood T cells: a sorted CD56 or NKG2C T cell subset, CD4+ or CD8+ T cells, or bulk PBMC T cells (not recorded which). This clonotype was obtained from a woman between 50 and 59 years old in good health. The chain's CDR3 is CASSPQVRQPQHF.